Presented here are 10 T cell receptor beta chains from one specimen sequenced in a study of CD8 T cells in ankylosing spondylitis. TCRdb itself ran the 5' RACE reads through MiXCR, one entry per CDR3 protein. The sample has about 150,000 distinct CDR3 sequences; roughly 34% are singletons. The sequencing sample was made of synovial fluid, either unsorted or a sorted T cell fraction (not recorded which). These TCRs come from a male donor with ankylosing spondylitis.

This chain links TRBV12-3 or TRBV12-4 with TRBJ2-3, with TRBD2 identical over 10 bases. The CDR3 spans 16 residues. Germline trimming cut 6 bases from V and 5 bases from J; bases unmatched to any gene: 11. DNA for the CDR3: TGTGCCAGCAGCCTCCGAGCGGGGGGGCCCCGAGATACGCAGTATTTT. Protein sequence: CASSLRAGGPRDTQYF.

In its sample, this clonotype was seen a few times. CDR3: CASSPTQGNTEAFF. CDR3 coding DNA: TGTGCCAGCTCACCTACTCAGGGGAACACTGAAGCTTTCTTT. The rearrangement joins TRBV18 to TRBJ1-1; a weak D match, TRBD1 (5 bases). The V end lost 3 bases, the J end lost 1 base, and 9 bases lay between the germline ends. This CDR3 region has 14 residues. Germline values: CDR1 KGHSH, CDR2 LQKENI.

In this sample, this clonotype turned up a few times. The chain is built from TRBV20-1 and TRBJ2-5; a weak D match, TRBD1 (6 bases). This CDR3 has 14 residues. Germline V gives CDR1 DFQATT, CDR2 SNEGSKA (reference sequence). V gave up 4 bases and J gave up 1 base, with 13 bases separating them. CDR3 protein: CSANPTGGQETQYF. The CDR3 DNA follows: TGCAGTGCTAACCCGACAGGTGGCCAAGAGACCCAGTACTTC.

The chain recombines TRBV6-1 with TRBJ1-1; TRBD1 matches 7 bases. Germline CDR1 reads MNHNS; CDR2 reads SASEGT. The CDR3 consists of 13 residues. Trimming took 7 bases from V and 11 from J; bases not matched to a gene: 13. CDR3 sequence reads: CASIRDSVFRAFF. The CDR3 nucleotides read TGTGCCAGCATCCGGGACAGCGTATTTCGGGCTTTCTTT.

The V gene is TRBV2, the J gene TRBJ2-7; no definite D call. Trimming shortened V by 3 bases and J by 0 bases, and 3 bases separated the two germline ends. The germline CDR1 and CDR2 sequences are SNHLY and FYNNEI. This CDR3 comprises 12 residues. The CDR3 spells CASSDNSYEQYF. The CDR3 nucleotides are TGTGCCAGCAGTGACAACTCCTACGAGCAGTACTTC.

This chain links TRBV5-4 with TRBJ2-7, with D unclear. The CDR3 is 15 amino acids. The V end lost 0 bases, the J end lost 2 bases, and 12 bases lay between the germline ends. CDR1 SGHNT and CDR2 YYREEE come from the germline V gene (reference sequence). The CDR3 here is CASSLVTPGPYEQYF. In DNA form, the CDR3 reads TGTGCCAGCAGCTTGGTCACTCCCGGGCCCTACGAGCAGTACTTC.

This chain uses TRBV20-1 with TRBJ2-5; possible D gene TRBD2, 7 bases. V was pared by 0 bases and J by 5 bases, with 16 bases between. The CDR3 is 15 residues long. From germline, CDR1 is DFQATT and CDR2 SNEGSKA (reference sequence). CDR3 in amino acids: CSARESRGAGETQYF. In DNA, the CDR3 is TGCAGTGCTAGAGAAAGTCGGGGGGCTGGGGAGACCCAGTACTTC.

This clonotype was observed a few times. V usage is TRBV20-1 and J usage is TRBJ1-1; D ambiguous. V lost 4 bases to trimming and J lost 0 bases, with 9 bases between them. The germline CDR1 and CDR2 sequences are DFQATT and SNEGSKA (reference sequence). This CDR3 spans 13 amino acids. This chain's CDR3 is CSATGEMNTEAFF. As DNA, the CDR3 is TGCAGTGCTACCGGGGAAATGAACACTGAAGCTTTCTTT.

This clonotype has only a few counts. The chain recombines TRBV2 with TRBJ2-7, with TRBD1 identical over 11 bases. Germline V gene sequence: CDR1 SNHLY, CDR2 FYNNEI. CDR3 length: 15 residues. After removal of 3 bases from V and 2 bases from J, the junction contained 3 bases not matched to a gene. The CDR3 coding sequence is TGTGCCAGCAGTGAGGGACAGGGGGGAACCTACGAGCAGTACTTC. This translates into CASSEGQGGTYEQYF.

A word on this clonotype: At one end, the junction sequence differs from germline, possibly due to a read error. This chain joins TRBV7-7 and TRBJ2-5; possible D gene TRBD2, 6 bases. CDR3 length: 14 amino acids. CDR1 SSHAT and CDR2 FNYEAQ come from the germline V gene (reference sequence). The CDR3 region is CASSPKGLRETQYF. The CDR3 DNA reads TGTGCTAGCAGCCCAAAGGGACTGAGGGAGACCCAGTACTTC. Filled out from reference TRBV7-7 and TRBJ2-5, the complete variable domain reads GAGVSQSPRYKVTKRGQDVTLRCDPISSHATLYWYQQALGQGPEFLTYFNYEAQPDKSGLPSDRFSAERPEGSISTLTIQRTEQRDSAMYRCASSPKGLRETQYFGPGTRLLVL.